The 17 T cell receptor beta chains in this list originate from one sample, sequenced in a study of T-cell reconstitution after alpha-beta-depleted transplantation in children. Molecular barcoding with unique molecular identifiers was used for the TCRbeta library. TCRdb fed the PCR reads into MiXCR, producing one record per CDR3 protein. The sample has 300,000 to 350,000 distinct CDR3 sequences; about a sixth are singletons. This sample comprised PBMCs, mostly from graft donor cells, obtained 360 days after TCRalphabeta/CD19-depleted stem cell transplant. These receptors were collected from a male patient aged 2-10 years who had a stem cell transplant for acute lymphoblastic leukemia, so the T cells may come from the graft donor.

This clonotype turned up a few times. The chain carries TRBV3-1 and TRBJ2-2; the D is unclear. The CDR3 has 13 residues. V lost 1 base, J lost 3 bases, and 3 bases lay in between. Germline CDR1 and CDR2: LGHDT and YNNKEL (reference sequence). The DNA of the CDR3 is TGTGCCAGCAGCCAAGGCCACACCGGGGAGCTGTTTTTT. It codes for CASSQGHTGELFF.

The chain couples TRBV6-2 or TRBV6-3 to TRBJ2-3, with a possible D match to TRBD2 (5 bases). This CDR3 is 15 amino acids long. Germline loops: CDR1 MNHEY, CDR2 SVGEGT. Trimming stripped 5 bases from V and 1 base from J, with 13 bases between. DNA of the CDR3: TGTGCCAGCAGTGTCCTAGCAGGTCGCACAGATACGCAGTATTTT. It codes for CASSVLAGRTDTQYF.

This clonotype was detected a few times. This chain connects TRBV4-3 to TRBJ2-7; 9 bases are a match to TRBD2. The CDR3 consists of 20 residues. Germline trimming cut 0 bases from V and 2 bases from J; bases unmatched to any gene: 17. Germline CDR1 is LGHNA and CDR2 is YSLEER. CDR3: CASSQESGQDSGSTPYEQYF. The CDR3 region has the DNA TGCGCCAGCAGCCAAGAGTCCGGACAAGATAGCGGGAGCACCCCCTACGAGCAGTACTTC.

This chain links TRBV5-1 with TRBJ2-3; TRBD1 aligns across 7 bases. Germline loops: CDR1 SGHRS, CDR2 YFSETQ. V shed 4 bases, J shed 2 bases, and the junction held 4 bases outside the gene matches. The CDR3 has 14 residues. The CDR3 is CASSQDRPTDTQYF. In DNA, the CDR3 is TGCGCCAGCAGCCAGGACAGGCCCACAGATACGCAGTATTTT.

The table lists this clonotype with a few counts. The chain employs TRBV11-2 and TRBJ2-5; 11 bases fit TRBD2. Trimming at V came to 5 bases and at J to 4 bases, leaving 6 bases not matched to a gene. The CDR3 runs 15 residues. Per germline, CDR1 SGHAT and CDR2 FQNNGV. In nucleotides, the CDR3 is TGTGCCAGCAGCCGTTTAGCGGGAGGGCCAGAGACCCAGTACTTC. It is translated as CASSRLAGGPETQYF.

The table lists this clonotype with a few counts. DNA for the CDR3: TGTGCCAGCAGTTTCGCGGCCGGGGGGAGCTCCTACAATGAGCAGTTCTTC. This gives the protein CASSFAAGGSSYNEQFF. This chain connects TRBV28 to TRBJ2-1, with 7 bases matching TRBD2. J lost 0 bases, V lost 3 bases, and 8 bases had no gene match. The CDR3 contains 17 residues. Germline V gene lookup returns CDR1 MDHEN and CDR2 SYDVKM.

This rearrangement joins TRBV5-5 to TRBJ1-6; possibly TRBD1 for D (6 bases). CDR3 length: 16 residues. Germline V gene lookup returns CDR1 SGHKS and CDR2 YYEKEE (reference sequence). V gave up 0 bases and J gave up 9 bases, with 16 bases separating them. CDR3 in amino acids: CASSLGNRVYGSPLHF. The CDR3 DNA reads TGTGCCAGCAGCTTGGGTAACAGGGTTTACGGTTCACCCCTCCACTTT.

J is TRBJ1-2 and V is TRBV29-1; tentatively, D is TRBD1 (6 bases). The germline gives CDR1 SQVTM, CDR2 ANQGSEA. This CDR3 contains 19 residues. V lost 0 bases, J lost 1 base, and 24 bases lay in between. CDR3 nucleotide sequence: TGCAGCGTTGAAGATCGACCCGGACAGACCGCGGCCGTTAACTATGGCTACACCTTC. Protein product: CSVEDRPGQTAAVNYGYTF.

The gene calls are TRBV9 and TRBJ2-3, with D possibly TRBD2 on 5 matching bases. The V end lost 2 bases, the J end lost 0 bases, and 7 bases lay between the germline ends. Germline lookup yields CDR1 SGDLS and CDR2 YYNGEE. This CDR3 region has 14 residues. The CDR3 coding sequence is TGTGCCAGCAGCGTGGAGCGGAGCACAGATACGCAGTATTTT. Amino acid sequence: CASSVERSTDTQYF.

Only a few counts were recorded for this clonotype. The CDR3 is CSVEATGGPDTQYF. The DNA for the CDR3 is TGCAGCGTTGAAGCCACAGGGGGCCCAGATACGCAGTATTTT. The chain is built from TRBV29-1 and TRBJ2-3, with 9 positions matching TRBD1. The germline CDR1 and CDR2 sequences are SQVTM and ANQGSEA. The ends lost 1 base at V and 4 bases at J; junction bases unmatched: 3. This CDR3 has 14 residues.

This clonotype was detected a few times. V gene TRBV6-5 combines with J gene TRBJ2-1; D gene ambiguous. The germline V gene has CDR1 MNHEY and CDR2 SVGAGI. CDR3 length: 15 residues. V gave up 2 bases and J gave up 1 base, with 9 bases separating them. CDR3 amino acids: CASSYGVGSYNEQFF. CDR3 nucleotides: TGTGCCAGCAGTTACGGTGTCGGATCCTACAATGAGCAGTTCTTC.

This clonotype was observed a few times. This chain connects TRBV4-2 to TRBJ2-6; 12 bases map to TRBD2. Germline CDR1 LGHNA, CDR2 YNFKEQ. This CDR3 has 18 residues. With V trimmed by 4 bases and J by 2 bases, 6 bases remained unmatched. CDR3 sequence (DNA): TGTGCCAGCAGCCCCCCGACTAGCGGGAGTACTGGGGCCAACGTCCTGACTTTC. Its translation: CASSPPTSGSTGANVLTF.

This clonotype was counted at least ten times. The CDR3 protein is CSCCTGMNTEAFF. For the CDR3, the DNA is TGCAGCTGCTGCACAGGCATGAACACTGAAGCTTTCTTT. The chain recombines TRBV29-1 with TRBJ1-1; maybe TRBD1 (5 bases). The germline V gene has CDR1 SQVTM and CDR2 ANQGSEA. The CDR3 length is 13 residues. With 8 bases removed from V and 0 bases from J, the gap between germline ends came to 13 bases.

This clonotype turned up a few times. The chain joins TRBV7-9 to TRBJ2-5; 10 bases agree with TRBD1. The CDR3 totals 15 residues. J lost 5 bases, V lost 4 bases, and 7 bases had no gene match. CDR1 is SEHNR and CDR2 is FQNEAQ in the germline V gene (reference sequence). The CDR3 nucleotides read TGTGCCAGCAGCTCCCGGGACAGGGGTCGGGAGACCCAGTACTTC. Amino acids: CASSSRDRGRETQYF.

The V and J genes are TRBV18 and TRBJ2-4; 14 nucleotides match TRBD2. J was trimmed by 5 bases and V by 1 base; bases with no gene match: 4. The CDR3 covers 17 residues. Germline V gene sequence: CDR1 KGHSH, CDR2 LQKENI. The CDR3, as DNA: TGTGCCAGCTCACCACGACTAGCGGGAGGGCCCGAAAACATTCAGTACTTC. Its protein is CASSPRLAGGPENIQYF.

This clonotype was seen at least ten times. The rearrangement uses TRBV12-3 or TRBV12-4 and TRBJ2-5; 9 bases match TRBD1. Trimming took 5 bases from V and 1 from J; bases not matched to a gene: 5. The CDR3 spans 15 residues. For the CDR3, the DNA is TGTGCCAGCAGTCTATCGACAGGGGGCCAAGAGACCCAGTACTTC. This encodes CASSLSTGGQETQYF.

The chain recombines TRBV5-1 with TRBJ2-3; 11 bases are a match to TRBD2. CDR3 length: 17 amino acids. V shed 0 bases, J shed 0 bases, and the junction held 3 bases outside the gene matches. Germline V gives CDR1 SGHRS, CDR2 YFSETQ. This CDR3 reads CASSLATSGDSTDTQYF. The CDR3, as DNA: TGCGCCAGCAGCTTGGCGACTAGCGGGGATAGCACAGATACGCAGTATTTT. Variable domain in full (rest from reference TRBV5-1 and TRBJ2-3): KAGVTQTPRYLIKTRGQQVTLSCSPISGHRSVSWYQQTPGQGLQFLFEYFSETQRNKGNFPGRFSGRQFSNSRSEMNVSTLELGDSALYLCASSLATSGDSTDTQYFGPGTRLTVL.